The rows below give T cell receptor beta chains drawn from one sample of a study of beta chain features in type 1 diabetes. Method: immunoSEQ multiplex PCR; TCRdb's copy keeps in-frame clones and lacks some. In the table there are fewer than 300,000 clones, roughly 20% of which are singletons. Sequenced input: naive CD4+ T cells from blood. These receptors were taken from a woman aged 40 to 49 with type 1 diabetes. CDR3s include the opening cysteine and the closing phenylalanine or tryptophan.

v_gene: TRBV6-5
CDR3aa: CASSYRQNQETQYF

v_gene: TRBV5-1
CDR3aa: CASSLVTGPYEQYF

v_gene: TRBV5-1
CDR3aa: CASSPDRYTEAFF

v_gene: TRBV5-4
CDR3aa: CASSLVGDRGGNSPLHF

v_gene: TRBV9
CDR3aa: CASSVRPGTGGQETQYF

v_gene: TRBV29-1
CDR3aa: CSVGGGGGSGANVLTF

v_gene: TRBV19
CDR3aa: CASTKEGGLEQYF

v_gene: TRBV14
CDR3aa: CASSQGQGLDNEQFF

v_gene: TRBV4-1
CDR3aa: CASSQGTSGSSYNEQFF

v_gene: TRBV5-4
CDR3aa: CASSPTSGEPNF

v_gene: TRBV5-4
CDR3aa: CASSLRGTGMSYGYTF

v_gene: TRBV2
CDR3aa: CASGTDYGYTF

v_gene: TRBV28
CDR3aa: CASSDGQVGKTEAFF

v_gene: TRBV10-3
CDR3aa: CAISAQGALYEQYF

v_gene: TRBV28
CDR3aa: CASSWAGFNGYTF

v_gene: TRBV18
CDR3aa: CASSPPDSSYEQYF